This is a list of T cell receptor beta chains from one sample in a study of CD8+CD57+ T cells in acquired aplastic anemia. TCRdb ran MiXCR on the reads and lists one entry per CDR3 protein. In the table there are 150,000 or so distinct CDR3 sequences, roughly 49% of which are singletons. Sequences were obtained from sorted CD4+, CD8+, or CD8+CD57+ T cells (not recorded which) from PBMCs. The receptor set was obtained from a human donor with aplastic anemia. Both conserved end residues are part of each CDR3. The order of the fields is V gene, CDR3 length, D gene, clone size, J gene, CDR3 DNA, CDR3 protein. D genes are given only for firm matches. Clone size is given for some rows only: seen once, a few or many times, or a class if the clone is expanded.

>TRBV10-2|13|TRBD1|many|TRBJ2-5
TGCGCCAGCGGTGTCAGGGGGCAAGGGACCCAGTACTTC
CASGVRGQGTQYF
>TRBV10-3|14|TRBD1|many|TRBJ1-1
TGTGCCACCGAGGGACAGGGGTTGAACACTGAAGCTTTCTTT
CATEGQGLNTEAFF
>TRBV19|17|TRBD1|.|TRBJ2-7
TGTGCCAGTAGTAAGGACGGGACAGGAGGCATCTCCTACGAGCAGTACTTC
CASSKDGTGGISYEQYF
>TRBV29-1|14|.|.|TRBJ1-3
TGCAGCGTTGTAGCGGCGGGGTCTGGAAACACCATATATTTT
CSVVAAGSGNTIYF
>TRBV12-3/TRBV12-4|15|.|many|TRBJ2-7
TGTGCCAGCAGTTTACCCCGGCAGAACTCCTACGAGCAGTACTTC
CASSLPRQNSYEQYF
>TRBV24-1|15|.|.|TRBJ2-1
TGTGCCACCAGTGACGCAACCCCGGGCTACAATGAGCAGTTCTTC
CATSDATPGYNEQFF
>TRBV7-9|12|TRBD1|.|TRBJ2-1
TGTGCCAGCTGGGACAGATACAATGAGCAGTTCTTC
CASWDRYNEQFF
>TRBV29-1|13|.|.|TRBJ2-5
TGCAGCGTTGATAAGTCCACACAAGAGACCCAGTACTTC
CSVDKSTQETQYF
>TRBV29-1|12|.|.|TRBJ1-1
TGCAGCGTCGCCCAAGTGAACACTGAAGCTTTCTTT
CSVAQVNTEAFF
>TRBV19|16|TRBD2|.|TRBJ2-1
TGTGCCAGTAGTATAGAAGGGAGGGTTTCCTACAATGAGCAGTTCTTC
CASSIEGRVSYNEQFF
>TRBV9|12|.|.|TRBJ1-1
TGTGCCAGCAGCGTAGAGGAGGGGGAGGCTTTCTTT
CASSVEEGEAFF
>TRBV7-6|18|.|.|TRBJ2-6
TGTGCCAGCAGCCCCTCCCCACAGGGTAATCTTGGGGCCAACGTCCTGACTTTC
CASSPSPQGNLGANVLTF
>TRBV24-1|16|TRBD2|few|TRBJ2-3
TGTGCCACCAGTGCCTCTCCAACTAGCGGGGGAGATACGCAGTATTTT
CATSASPTSGGDTQYF
>TRBV2|14|.|many|TRBJ1-2
TGTGCCAGCAGGGCAGCAGGGGAGAACTATGGCTACACCTTC
CASRAAGENYGYTF
>TRBV12-3/TRBV12-4|12|.|many|TRBJ2-1
TGTGCCAGCAGTTTCCATCGGAATGAGCAGTTCTTC
CASSFHRNEQFF
>TRBV25-1|16|.|few|TRBJ2-3
TGTGCTTCAACAACTGGGGTAGCGCCGTACACAGATACGCAGTATTTT
CASTTGVAPYTDTQYF
>TRBV15|15|TRBD2|.|TRBJ2-5
TGTGCCACCAGCAGCCGACTAGCGGAGGGAGAGACCCAGTACTTC
CATSSRLAEGETQYF
>TRBV24-1|16|.|.|TRBJ2-2
TGTGCCACCAGTGATCCTAGGACCCCGGCGACCGGGGAGCTGTTTTTT
CATSDPRTPATGELFF
>TRBV6-2/TRBV6-3|14|.|.|TRBJ2-2
TGTGCCAGCAGTGCCGGGTTTTTTAAGGGGGAGCTGTTTTTT
CASSAGFFKGELFF
>TRBV10-1|14|TRBD1|.|TRBJ2-7
TGCGCCAGCAGTGGGGGGACAGGCTCCTACGAGCAGTACTTC
CASSGGTGSYEQYF
>TRBV6-1|14|TRBD2|few|TRBJ2-3
TGTGCCAGCCAGACTAGCGGGGGGTCAGATACGCAGTATTTT
CASQTSGGSDTQYF
>TRBV19|15|.|.|TRBJ2-5
TGTGCCAGTAGTAAGGGCCAGGTGAACGGGGAGACCCAGTACTTC
CASSKGQVNGETQYF
>TRBV5-1|14|TRBD1|.|TRBJ1-2
TGCGCCAGCAGCTTGACAGGGGGAGAGCGTGGCTACACCTTC
CASSLTGGERGYTF
>TRBV10-2|14|TRBD1|many|TRBJ2-1
TGCGCCTCTCTAGGGACAGACTCCTACAATGAGCAGTTCTTC
CASLGTDSYNEQFF